This TCR beta chain was found in a study of CD8 T cells in Susac syndrome. Across the study: Patients with Susac syndrome who were sequenced included about 6 with active disease and eight in remission.

Reverse transcription used 0.5 to 1 ug RNA and random hexamers. TCRdb re-derived calls from the immunoSEQ multiplex PCR reads in MiXCR, one entry per CDR3 protein. The table records 210,000 or so distinct CDR3 sequences, about 94% of them present only once. The CDR3 extends over 15 amino acids. Germline CDR1 is SGHVS and CDR2 is FQNEAQ. V shed 6 bases and J shed 0 bases, with 13 bases lying between them. Sequencing input: CD4+ T cells from PBMCs. The genes are TRBV7-8 and TRBJ2-3, with D uncertain. The TCR comes from a human donor with Susac syndrome. CDR3 DNA sequence: TGTGCCAGCAGTTCAACAGCGTCTAGCACAGATACGCAGTATTTT. Amino acids: CASSSTASSTDTQYF. Combining the CDR3 with reference TRBV7-8 and TRBJ2-3 gives the whole variable domain GAGVSQSPRYKVAKRGQDVALRCDPISGHVSLFWYQQALGQGPEFLTYFQNEAQLDKSGLPSDRFFAERPEGSVSTLKIQRTQQEDSAVYLCASSSTASSTDTQYFGPGTRLTVL.